The present TCR beta chain was sequenced within a study of T cell responses to AZD1222 COVID-19 vaccine. Study conclusions and caveats: Just six people given AZD1222 tested seropositive at baseline. Researchers took repertoire samples only after the peak T cell response had come. Reportedly, nearly half the spike-specific TCRs target unmutated variant regions.

Worth noting for this clone: Its antigen is not identified.

CDR1 and CDR2 from the germline V gene are SNHLY and FYNNEI. CDR3 length: 12 amino acids. V was clipped by 10 bases and J by 5 bases, with 11 bases between them. Repertoires were generated with immunoSEQ multiplex PCR, while TCRdb's copy carries only in-frame clones and drops some. Among about 160,000 clones, approximately 90% were seen once, and the ten largest hold approximately 4.4%. The J gene is TRBJ1-4, the V gene TRBV2, with TRBD1 as a possible D gene (6 bases). The receptor was isolated from an adult in good health. The material sequenced was peripheral blood, taken on day 0 of AZD1222 vaccination. CDR3 region: CATGAGNEKLFF. DNA for the CDR3: TGTGCCACAGGGGCTGGGAATGAAAAACTGTTTTTT.